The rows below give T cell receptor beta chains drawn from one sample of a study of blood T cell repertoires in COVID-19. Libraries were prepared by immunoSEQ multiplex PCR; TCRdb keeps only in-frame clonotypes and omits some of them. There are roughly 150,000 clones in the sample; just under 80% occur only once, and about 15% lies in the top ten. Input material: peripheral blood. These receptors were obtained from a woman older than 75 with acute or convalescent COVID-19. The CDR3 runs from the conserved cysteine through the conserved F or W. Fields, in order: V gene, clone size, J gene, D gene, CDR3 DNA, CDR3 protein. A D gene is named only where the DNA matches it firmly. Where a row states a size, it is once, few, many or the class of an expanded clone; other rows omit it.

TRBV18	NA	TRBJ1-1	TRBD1	TGTGCCAGCTCACCACCGGGACAGGATGAAGCTTTCTTT	CASSPPGQDEAFF
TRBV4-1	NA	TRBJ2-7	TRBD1	TGCGCCAGCAGCCAAGGACTCGGACAGGGAAAGATCTACGAGCAGTACTTC	CASSQGLGQGKIYEQYF
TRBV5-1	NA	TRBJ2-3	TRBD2	TGCGCCAGCGGCCTAGCGGGGCGCACAGATACGCAGTATTTT	CASGLAGRTDTQYF
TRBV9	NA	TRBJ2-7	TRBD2	TGTGCCAGCAGCGTAGAGGGGGGGACTAGCGGCTCCTACGAGCAGTACTTC	CASSVEGGTSGSYEQYF
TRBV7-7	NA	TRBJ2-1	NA	TGTGCTAGCAGCCCAGGCGTCTCCTACAATGAGCAGTTCTTC	CASSPGVSYNEQFF
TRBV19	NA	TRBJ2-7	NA	TGTGCCAGTAGTCCCGTTGGGGGAGGAGGCGAGCAGTACTTC	CASSPVGGGGEQYF
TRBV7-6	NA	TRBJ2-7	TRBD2	TGTGCCAGCAGCCAGACTAGCGGGAGTCTGTACGAGCAGTACTTC	CASSQTSGSLYEQYF
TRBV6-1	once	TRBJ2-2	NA	TGTGCCAGCAGTCCCTCCTCCCAGCTGTTTTTT	CASSPSSQLFF
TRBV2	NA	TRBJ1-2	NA	TGTGCCAGCAGTAGGGTCCAAAGGGGCTATGGCTACACCTTC	CASSRVQRGYGYTF
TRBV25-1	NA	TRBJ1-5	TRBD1	TGTGCCAGCAGTGTCGGGACAGGGAATCAGCCCCAGCATTTT	CASSVGTGNQPQHF
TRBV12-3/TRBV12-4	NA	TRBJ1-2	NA	TGTGCCAGCAGTTTCTCCAGGGAATACGGCTACACCTTC	CASSFSREYGYTF
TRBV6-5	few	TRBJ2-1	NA	TGTGCCAGCAGTCTCACGCCGGATGAGCAGTTCTTC	CASSLTPDEQFF
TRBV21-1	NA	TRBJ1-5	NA	TGTGCCAGCAGCAAAGGGGGACAGGGGGGATGTCAGCCCCAGCATTTT	CASSKGGQGGCQPQHF
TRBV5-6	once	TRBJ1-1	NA	TGTGCCAGCAGCTTGGGGCCGACTACGAACACTGAAGCTTTCTTT	CASSLGPTTNTEAFF
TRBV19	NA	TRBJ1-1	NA	TGTGCCAGTAGTAGGGAGGTGAACACTGAAGCTTTCTTT	CASSREVNTEAFF
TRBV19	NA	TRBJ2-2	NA	TGTGCCAGTAGTAGCCCCGGGGGGCTGGCCGGGGAGCTGTTTTTT	CASSSPGGLAGELFF
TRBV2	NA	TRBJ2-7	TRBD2	TGTGCCAGCAGTCGGACTAGCGGGTTTAGCTCCTACGAGCAGTACTTC	CASSRTSGFSSYEQYF
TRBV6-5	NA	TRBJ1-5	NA	TGTGCCAGCAGATCTGGACAGTTCAATCAGCCCCAGCATTTT	CASRSGQFNQPQHF
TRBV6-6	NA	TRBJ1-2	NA	TGTGCCAGCAGTCCCACCGCTACCTCCTATGGCTACACCTTC	CASSPTATSYGYTF
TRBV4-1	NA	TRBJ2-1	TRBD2	TGCGCCAGCAGCCAAGCCCTGGGACTAGCGGGGGGCAATGAGCAGTTCTTC	CASSQALGLAGGNEQFF
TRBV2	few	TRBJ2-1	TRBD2	TGTGCCAGCAGTGAAGTTGTAGCGGGGGGGTACAATGAGCAGTTCTTC	CASSEVVAGGYNEQFF
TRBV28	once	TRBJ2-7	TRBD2	TGTGCCAGCACCTCTAGCGGGTACGAGCAGTACTTC	CASTSSGYEQYF
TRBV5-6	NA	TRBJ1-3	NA	TGTGCCAGCAGCTTCCAGGGGTCGCTGGGAAACACCATATATTTT	CASSFQGSLGNTIYF
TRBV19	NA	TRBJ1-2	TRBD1	TGTGCCAGTAGTATCCGGACAGGGAAGGTGCCCTATGGCTACACCTTC	CASSIRTGKVPYGYTF
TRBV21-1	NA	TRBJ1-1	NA	TGTGCCAGCAGCAAGACGGGACTAAAGAACACTGAAGCTTTCTTT	CASSKTGLKNTEAFF
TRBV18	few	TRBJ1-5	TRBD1	TGTGCCAGCTCACCAACGCTGGGACAGGGCAATCAGCCCCAGCATTTT	CASSPTLGQGNQPQHF
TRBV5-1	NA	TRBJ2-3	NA	TGCGCCAGCAGCTTGGGGCAGGGGTACACAGATACGCAGTATTTT	CASSLGQGYTDTQYF
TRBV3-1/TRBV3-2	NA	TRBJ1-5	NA	TGTGCCAGCAGCCTAAGTCTCTCTAAAGAACAGCCCCAGCATTTT	CASSLSLSKEQPQHF
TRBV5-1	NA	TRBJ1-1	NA	TGCGCCAGCAGCTTGGGTTTAGAGGTAGGCACTGAAGCTTTCTTT	CASSLGLEVGTEAFF
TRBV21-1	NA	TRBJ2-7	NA	TGTGCCAGCAGCCTCCGGGACAGGGTTAGCTACGAGCAGTACTTC	CASSLRDRVSYEQYF
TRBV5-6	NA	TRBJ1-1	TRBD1	TGTGCCAGCAGCTTGGTCAGGACAGGAGCTTTTCACACTGAAGCTTTCTTT	CASSLVRTGAFHTEAFF
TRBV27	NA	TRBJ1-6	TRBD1	TGTGCCAGTACCACCCGGGACAGGGGGGTCCTCCACTTT	CASTTRDRGVLHF
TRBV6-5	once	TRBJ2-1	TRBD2	TGTGCCAGCAGTTACTCATCTAGCGGAGCCTACAATGAGCAGTTCTTC	CASSYSSSGAYNEQFF
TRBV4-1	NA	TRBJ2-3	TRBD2	TGCGCCAGCAGCCTCAGGCCTGAGACTAGCGGGTGGGATACGCAGTATTTT	CASSLRPETSGWDTQYF
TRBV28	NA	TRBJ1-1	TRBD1	TGTGCCAGCAGTTTCTTGGGACAGGATTTTCCTGAAGCTTTCTTT	CASSFLGQDFPEAFF
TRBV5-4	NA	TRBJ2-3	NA	TGTGCCAGCAGCGTGGATCTAACAGATACGCAGTATTTT	CASSVDLTDTQYF
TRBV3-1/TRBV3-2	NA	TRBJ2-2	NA	TGTGCCAGCAGCCTCAGGGGGGATACCGGGGAGCTGTTTTTT	CASSLRGDTGELFF
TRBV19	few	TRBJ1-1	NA	TGTGCCAGTAGTATAGGGAGCTGGAACACTGAAGCTTTCTTT	CASSIGSWNTEAFF
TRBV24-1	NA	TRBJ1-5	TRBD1	TGTGCCACCAGGGAGGACAGGGGGTCGCCCCAGCATTTT	CATREDRGSPQHF
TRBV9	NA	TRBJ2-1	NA	TGTGCCAGCAGCGTAGAGGTAGGTGTGGGCCACAATGAGCAGTTCTTC	CASSVEVGVGHNEQFF
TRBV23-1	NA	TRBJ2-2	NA	TGCGCCAGCAGGGACATCTCGAACACCGGGGAGCTGTTTTTT	CASRDISNTGELFF
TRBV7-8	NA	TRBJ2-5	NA	TGTGCCAGCAGCAATCCTCGCGGCCCGCAGTACTTC	CASSNPRGPQYF
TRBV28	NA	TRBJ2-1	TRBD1	TGTGCCAGCAGCAAGCCGGGACAGGGGAGCAATGAGCAGTTCTTC	CASSKPGQGSNEQFF
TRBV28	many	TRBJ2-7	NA	TGTGCCAGCAATGACAGGAGGACCTACGAGCAGTACTTC	CASNDRRTYEQYF
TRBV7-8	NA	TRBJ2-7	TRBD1	TGTGCCAGCAGCTCCCGGGACAGGGGCGCATCCGAGCAGTACTTC	CASSSRDRGASEQYF
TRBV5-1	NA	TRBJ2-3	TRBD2	TGCGCCAGCAGCCTGGGACTAGCTGATCGGGATACGCAGTATTTT	CASSLGLADRDTQYF
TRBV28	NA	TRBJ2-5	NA	TGTGCCAGCAGTTCCTCTAGGGGTTTGGAGACCCAGTACTTC	CASSSSRGLETQYF
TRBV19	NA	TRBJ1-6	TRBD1	TGTGCCAGTACTCGGGACAGGGGGAGCTCCTATAATTCACCCCTCCACTTT	CASTRDRGSSYNSPLHF
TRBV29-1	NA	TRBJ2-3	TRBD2	TGCAGCGTTGTGGCTAGCGGTAGCACAGATACGCAGTATTTT	CSVVASGSTDTQYF
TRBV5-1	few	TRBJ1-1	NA	TGCGCCAGCAGCTTGCAGGGACTCATGAACACTGAAGCTTTCTTT	CASSLQGLMNTEAFF
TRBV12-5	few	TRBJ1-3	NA	TGTGCTAGTGGTCCACAGGGCGTCGGAAACACCATATATTTT	CASGPQGVGNTIYF
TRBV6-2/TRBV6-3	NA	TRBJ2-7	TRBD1	TGTGCCAGCAGCACAGGGGGCGGTTACGAGCAGTACTTC	CASSTGGGYEQYF
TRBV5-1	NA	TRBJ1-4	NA	TGCGCCAGCAGCTTGGGCCGTAGTACTGTAGAAAAACTGTTTTTT	CASSLGRSTVEKLFF
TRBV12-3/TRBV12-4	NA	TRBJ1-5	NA	TGTGCCAGCAGATTGGGCAGCTATCAGCCCCAGCATTTT	CASRLGSYQPQHF
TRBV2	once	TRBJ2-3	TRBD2	TGTGCCAGCAGTGGACTAGCGGGAGTGGGAGATACGCAGTATTTT	CASSGLAGVGDTQYF
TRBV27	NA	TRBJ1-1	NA	TGTGCCAGCAGCAGTGGTGTTACTGAAGCTTTCTTT	CASSSGVTEAFF
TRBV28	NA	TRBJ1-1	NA	TGTGCCAGCAGTTTAAACTTGGTAGAAGCTTTCTTT	CASSLNLVEAFF